The T cell receptor beta chain under discussion was sequenced for a study of shared clonotypes between healthy human individuals. Study-level information: Plates per donor: three CD4 naive, three CD4 memory, two CD8 naive, one CD8 memory.

On this clone itself: The sample carries other DNA sequences with the same CDR3.

Looked up from germline, CDR1 is MDHEN and CDR2 is SYDVKM. Between the trimmed V and J ends, which lost 3 bases and 8 bases, there was a span of 4 bases. There are 11 residues in the CDR3. Naive CD8 cells comprised CD45RO-negative, CCR7-positively selected cells, excluding terminally differentiated effector memory CD45RA+ cells. The assay used deep level. Generated by immunoSEQ multiplex PCR, the TCRdb table keeps only in-frame clones and is missing some. The table lists some 2.1 million clones, about 95% of them singletons. This clonotype was obtained from a man aged 18 to 29 in good health. The V gene is TRBV28, the J gene TRBJ1-4; no definite D call. The sample was naive CD8+ T cells sorted from blood. The CDR3: CASSFGEKLFF. The CDR3 DNA reads as TGTGCCAGCAGTTTCGGGGAAAAACTGTTTTTT. The full variable domain, rest sourced from reference TRBV28 and TRBJ1-4, is DVKVTQSSRYLVKRTGEKVFLECVQDMDHENMFWYRQDPGLGLRLIYFSYDVKMKEKGDIPEGYSVSREKKERFSLILESASTNQTSMYLCASSFGEKLFFGSGTQLSVL.